The T cell receptor beta chain under discussion was sequenced for a study of human T cells and chemical hapten exposure. About the study: Sensitization involved placing 2% DPC onto a 2 cm by 2 cm region of upper inner arm skin. Study conclusions and caveats: Correlating positively with patch test score were the PT1 expanded TCR counts. TCRs exceeding a frequency of 1 in 1000 stayed unchanged under DPC sensitization.

Time point meaning: patch test 2, 6 weeks after DPC sensitization. As to treatment: therapeutic diphenylcyclopropenone sensitization with weekly scalp DPC. Concerning this clonotype: Its matching antigen is unknown.

The ends were cut back, 4 bases at V and 3 bases at J, with 10 bases in the middle. The CDR3 is 13 residues long. Germline V gene lookup returns CDR1 SQVTM and CDR2 ANQGSEA. TCRdb re-derived calls from the RACE reads in MiXCR, one entry per CDR3 protein. The sample records under 85,000 distinct CDR3 sequences, about a tenth being singletons. Here the sequenced sample was whole blood, taken in connection with sensitization to the hapten diphenylcyclopropenone (DPC). This chain links TRBV29-1 with TRBJ1-5; no clear D gene. This receptor was obtained from a woman aged 45-65 years with alopecia areata. Some clones in this sample may be carry-over from other donors' samples. This CDR3 is CSVGLGYNQPQHF. Here the CDR3 DNA reads TGCAGCGTTGGTTTGGGGTACAATCAGCCCCAGCATTTT.